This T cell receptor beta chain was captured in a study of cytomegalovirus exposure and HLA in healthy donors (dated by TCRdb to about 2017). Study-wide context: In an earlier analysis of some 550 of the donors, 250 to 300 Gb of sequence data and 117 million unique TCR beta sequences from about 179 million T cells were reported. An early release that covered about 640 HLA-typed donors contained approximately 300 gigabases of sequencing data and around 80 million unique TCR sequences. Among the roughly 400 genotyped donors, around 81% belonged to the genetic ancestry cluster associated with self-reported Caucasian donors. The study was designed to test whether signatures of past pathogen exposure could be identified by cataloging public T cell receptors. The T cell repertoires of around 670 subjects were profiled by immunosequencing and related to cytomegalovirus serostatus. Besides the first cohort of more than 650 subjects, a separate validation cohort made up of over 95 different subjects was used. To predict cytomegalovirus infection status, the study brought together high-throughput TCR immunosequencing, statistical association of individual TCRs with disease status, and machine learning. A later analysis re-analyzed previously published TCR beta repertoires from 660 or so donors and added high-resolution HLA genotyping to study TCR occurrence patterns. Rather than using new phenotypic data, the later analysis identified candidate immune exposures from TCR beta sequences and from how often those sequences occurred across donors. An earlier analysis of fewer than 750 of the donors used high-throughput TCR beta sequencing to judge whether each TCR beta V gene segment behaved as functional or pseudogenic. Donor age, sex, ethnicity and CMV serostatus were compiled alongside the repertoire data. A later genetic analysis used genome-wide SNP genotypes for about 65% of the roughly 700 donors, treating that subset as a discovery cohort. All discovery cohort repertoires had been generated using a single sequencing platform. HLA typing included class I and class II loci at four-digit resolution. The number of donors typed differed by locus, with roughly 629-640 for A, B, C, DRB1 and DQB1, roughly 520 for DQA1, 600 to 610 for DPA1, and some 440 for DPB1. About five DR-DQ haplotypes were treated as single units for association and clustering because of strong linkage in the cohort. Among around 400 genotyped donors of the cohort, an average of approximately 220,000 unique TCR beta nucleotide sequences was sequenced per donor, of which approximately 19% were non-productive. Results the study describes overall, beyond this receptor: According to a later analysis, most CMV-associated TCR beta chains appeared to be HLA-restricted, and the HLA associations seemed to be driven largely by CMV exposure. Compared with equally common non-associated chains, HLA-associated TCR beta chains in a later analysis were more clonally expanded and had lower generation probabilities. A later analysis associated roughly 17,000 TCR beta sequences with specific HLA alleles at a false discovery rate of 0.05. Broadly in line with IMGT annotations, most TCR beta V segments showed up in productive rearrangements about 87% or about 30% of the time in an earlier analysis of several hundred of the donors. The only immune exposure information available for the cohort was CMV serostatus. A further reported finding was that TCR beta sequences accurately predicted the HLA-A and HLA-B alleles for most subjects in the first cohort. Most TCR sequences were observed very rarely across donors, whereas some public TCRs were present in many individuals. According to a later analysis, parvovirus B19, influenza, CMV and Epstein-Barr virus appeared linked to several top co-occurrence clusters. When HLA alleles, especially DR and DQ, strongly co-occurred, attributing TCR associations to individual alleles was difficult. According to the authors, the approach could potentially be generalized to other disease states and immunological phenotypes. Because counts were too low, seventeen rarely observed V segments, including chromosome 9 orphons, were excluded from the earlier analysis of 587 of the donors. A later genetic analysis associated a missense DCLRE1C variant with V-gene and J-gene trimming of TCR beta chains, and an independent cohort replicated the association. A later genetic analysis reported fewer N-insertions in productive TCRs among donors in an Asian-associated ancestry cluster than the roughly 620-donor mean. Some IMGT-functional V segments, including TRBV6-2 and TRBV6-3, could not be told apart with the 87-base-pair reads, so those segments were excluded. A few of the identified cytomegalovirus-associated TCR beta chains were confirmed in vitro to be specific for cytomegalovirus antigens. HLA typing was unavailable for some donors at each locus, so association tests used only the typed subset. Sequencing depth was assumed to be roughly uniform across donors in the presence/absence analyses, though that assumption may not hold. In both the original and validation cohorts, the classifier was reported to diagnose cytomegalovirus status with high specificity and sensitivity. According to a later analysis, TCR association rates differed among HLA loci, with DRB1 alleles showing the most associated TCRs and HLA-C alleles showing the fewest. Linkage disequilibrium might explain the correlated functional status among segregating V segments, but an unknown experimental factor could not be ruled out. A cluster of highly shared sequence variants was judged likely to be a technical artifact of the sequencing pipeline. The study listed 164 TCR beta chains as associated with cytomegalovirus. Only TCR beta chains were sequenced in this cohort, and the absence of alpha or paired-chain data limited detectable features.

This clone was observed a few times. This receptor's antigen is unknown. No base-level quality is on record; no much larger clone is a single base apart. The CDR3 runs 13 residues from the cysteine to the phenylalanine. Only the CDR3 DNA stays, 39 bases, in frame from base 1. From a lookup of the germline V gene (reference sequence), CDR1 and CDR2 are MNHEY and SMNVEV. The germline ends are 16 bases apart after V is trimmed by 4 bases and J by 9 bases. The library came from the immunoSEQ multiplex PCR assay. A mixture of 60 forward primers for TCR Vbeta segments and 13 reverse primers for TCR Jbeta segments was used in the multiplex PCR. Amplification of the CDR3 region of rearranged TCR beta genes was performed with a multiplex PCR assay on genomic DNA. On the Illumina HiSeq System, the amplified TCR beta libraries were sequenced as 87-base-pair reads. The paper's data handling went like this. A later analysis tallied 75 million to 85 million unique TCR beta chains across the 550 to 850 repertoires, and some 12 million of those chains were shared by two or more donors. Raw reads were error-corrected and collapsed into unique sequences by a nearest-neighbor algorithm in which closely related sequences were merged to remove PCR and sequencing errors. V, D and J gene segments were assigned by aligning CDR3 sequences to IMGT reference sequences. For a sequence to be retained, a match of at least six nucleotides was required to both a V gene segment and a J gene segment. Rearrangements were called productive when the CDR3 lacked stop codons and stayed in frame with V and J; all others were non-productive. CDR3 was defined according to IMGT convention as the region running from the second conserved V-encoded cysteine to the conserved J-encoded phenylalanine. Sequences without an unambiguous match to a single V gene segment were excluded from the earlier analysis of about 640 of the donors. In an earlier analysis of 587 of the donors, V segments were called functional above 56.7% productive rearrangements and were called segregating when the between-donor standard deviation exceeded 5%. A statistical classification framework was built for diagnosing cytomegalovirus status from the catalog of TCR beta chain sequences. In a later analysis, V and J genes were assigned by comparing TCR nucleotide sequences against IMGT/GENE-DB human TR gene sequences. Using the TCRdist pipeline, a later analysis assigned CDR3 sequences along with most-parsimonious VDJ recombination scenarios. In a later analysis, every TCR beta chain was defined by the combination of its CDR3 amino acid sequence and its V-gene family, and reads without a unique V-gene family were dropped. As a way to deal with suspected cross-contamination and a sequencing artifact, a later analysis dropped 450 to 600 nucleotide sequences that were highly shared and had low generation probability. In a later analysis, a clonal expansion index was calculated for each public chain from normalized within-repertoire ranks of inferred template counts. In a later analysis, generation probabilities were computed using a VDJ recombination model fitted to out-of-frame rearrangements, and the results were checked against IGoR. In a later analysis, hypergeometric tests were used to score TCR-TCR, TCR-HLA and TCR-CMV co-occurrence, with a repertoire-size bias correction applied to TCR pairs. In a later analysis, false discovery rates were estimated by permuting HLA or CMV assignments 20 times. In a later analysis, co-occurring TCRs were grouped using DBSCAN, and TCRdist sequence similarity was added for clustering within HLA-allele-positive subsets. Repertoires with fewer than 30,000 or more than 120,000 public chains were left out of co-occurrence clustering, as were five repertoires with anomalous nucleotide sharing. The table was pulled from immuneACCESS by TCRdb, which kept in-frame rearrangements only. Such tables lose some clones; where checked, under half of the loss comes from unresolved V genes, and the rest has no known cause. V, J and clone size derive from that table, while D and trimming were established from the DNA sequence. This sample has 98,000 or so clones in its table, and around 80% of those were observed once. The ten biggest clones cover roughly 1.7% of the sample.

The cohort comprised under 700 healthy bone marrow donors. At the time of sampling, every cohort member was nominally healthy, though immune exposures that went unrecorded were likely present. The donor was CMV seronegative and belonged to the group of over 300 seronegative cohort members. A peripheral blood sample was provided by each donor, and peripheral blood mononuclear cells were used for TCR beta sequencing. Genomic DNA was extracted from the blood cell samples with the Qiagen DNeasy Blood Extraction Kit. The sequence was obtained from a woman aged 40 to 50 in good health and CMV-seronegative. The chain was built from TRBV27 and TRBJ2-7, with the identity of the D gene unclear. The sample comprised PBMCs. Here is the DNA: TGTGCCAGCAGTTACAGTTTTGTCGATCCGCAGTACTTC. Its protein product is CASSYSFVDPQYF.